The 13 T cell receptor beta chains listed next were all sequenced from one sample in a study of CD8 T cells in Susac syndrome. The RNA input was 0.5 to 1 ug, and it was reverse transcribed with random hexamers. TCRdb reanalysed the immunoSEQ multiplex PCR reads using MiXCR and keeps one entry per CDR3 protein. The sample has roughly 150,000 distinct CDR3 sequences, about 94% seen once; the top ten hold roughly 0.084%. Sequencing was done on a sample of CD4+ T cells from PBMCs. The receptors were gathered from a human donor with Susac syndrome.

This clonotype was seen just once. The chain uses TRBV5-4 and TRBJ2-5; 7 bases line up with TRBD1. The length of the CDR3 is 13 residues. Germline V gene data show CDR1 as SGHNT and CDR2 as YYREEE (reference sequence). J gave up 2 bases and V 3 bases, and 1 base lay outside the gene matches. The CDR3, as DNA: TGTGCCAGCAGCTCGGACAGGCAAGAGACCCAGTACTTC. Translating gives CASSSDRQETQYF.

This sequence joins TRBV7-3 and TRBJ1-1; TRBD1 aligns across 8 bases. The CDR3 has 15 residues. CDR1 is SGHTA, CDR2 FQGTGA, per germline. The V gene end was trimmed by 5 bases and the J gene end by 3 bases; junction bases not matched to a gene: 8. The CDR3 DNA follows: TGTGCCAGCAGCAAGACAGGGGATGGGTACACTGAAGCTTTCTTT. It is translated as CASSKTGDGYTEAFF.

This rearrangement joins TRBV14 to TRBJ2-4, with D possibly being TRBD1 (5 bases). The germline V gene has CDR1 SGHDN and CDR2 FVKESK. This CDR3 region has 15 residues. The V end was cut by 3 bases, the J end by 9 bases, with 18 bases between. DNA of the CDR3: TGTGCCAGCAGCCAGTCCCCCTCTATCCAGGGCATTCAGTACTTC. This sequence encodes CASSQSPSIQGIQYF. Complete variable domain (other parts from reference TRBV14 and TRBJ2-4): EAGVTQFPSHSVIEKGQTVTLRCDPISGHDNLYWYRRVMGKEIKFLLHFVKESKQDESGMPNNRFLAERTGGTYSTLKVQPAELEDSGVYFCASSQSPSIQGIQYFGAGTRLSVL.

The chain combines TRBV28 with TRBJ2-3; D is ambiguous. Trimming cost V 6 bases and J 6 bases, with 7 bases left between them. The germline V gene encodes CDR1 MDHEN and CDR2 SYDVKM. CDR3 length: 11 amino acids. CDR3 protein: CASRGWDTQYF. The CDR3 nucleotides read TGTGCCAGCAGGGGGTGGGATACGCAGTATTTT.

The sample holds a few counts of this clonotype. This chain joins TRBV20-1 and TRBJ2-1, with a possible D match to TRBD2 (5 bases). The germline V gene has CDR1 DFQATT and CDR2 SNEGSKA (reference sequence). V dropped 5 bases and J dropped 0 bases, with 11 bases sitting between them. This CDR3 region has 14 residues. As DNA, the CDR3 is TGCAGTGCTTCCCGAGACTACTCCTACAATGAGCAGTTCTTC. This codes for CSASRDYSYNEQFF.

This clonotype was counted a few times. This chain's CDR3 is CASSLENTEAFF. The DNA for the CDR3 is TGTGCCAGCTCGCTAGAGAACACTGAAGCTTTCTTT. This rearrangement joins TRBV18 to TRBJ1-1; D gene uncertain. The length of the CDR3 is 12 residues. Looked up from germline, CDR1 is KGHSH and CDR2 is LQKENI. V was trimmed by 6 bases and J by 1 base, leaving 6 bases between them.

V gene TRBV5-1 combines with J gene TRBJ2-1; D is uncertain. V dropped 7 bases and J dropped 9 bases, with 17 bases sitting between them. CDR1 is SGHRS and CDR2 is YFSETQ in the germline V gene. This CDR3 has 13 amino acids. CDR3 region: CASGRGISSEQFF. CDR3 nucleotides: TGCGCCAGCGGAAGAGGCATCAGCTCTGAGCAGTTCTTC.

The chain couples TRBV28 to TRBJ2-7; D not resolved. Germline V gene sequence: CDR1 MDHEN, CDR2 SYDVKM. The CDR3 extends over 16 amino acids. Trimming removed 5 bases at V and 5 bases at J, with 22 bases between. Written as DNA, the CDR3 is TGTGCCAGCAGTCCTGTGTGGATGGTCGTAAACAACGAGCAGTACTTC. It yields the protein CASSPVWMVVNNEQYF.

This chain's CDR3 is CASSRPGTRETQYF. The CDR3 DNA follows: TGTGCCAGCAGCCGGCCAGGGACGAGGGAGACCCAGTACTTC. The chain uses TRBV3-1 and TRBJ2-5; D tentatively fits TRBD1 or TRBD2 (5 bases each). The CDR3 spans 14 residues. V was trimmed by 4 bases and J by 5 bases, leaving 14 bases between them. Germline V gene data show CDR1 as LGHDT and CDR2 as YNNKEL (reference sequence).

In DNA, the CDR3 is TGTGCCAGCAGTGAGACAGGACCCAGGGCTGAAGCTTTCTTT. It yields the protein CASSETGPRAEAFF. The rearrangement uses TRBV2 and TRBJ1-1; D is perhaps TRBD1 (6 bases). The germline gives CDR1 SNHLY, CDR2 FYNNEI. The ends were cut back, 3 bases at V and 6 bases at J, with 14 bases in the middle. The CDR3 contains 14 residues.

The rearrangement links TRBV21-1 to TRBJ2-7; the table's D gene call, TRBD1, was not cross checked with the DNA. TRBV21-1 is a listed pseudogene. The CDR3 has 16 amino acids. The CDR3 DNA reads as TGTGCCAGCAGCAAAATGACACAGGACTTCTCCTACGAGCAGTACTTC. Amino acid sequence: CASSKMTQDFSYEQYF.

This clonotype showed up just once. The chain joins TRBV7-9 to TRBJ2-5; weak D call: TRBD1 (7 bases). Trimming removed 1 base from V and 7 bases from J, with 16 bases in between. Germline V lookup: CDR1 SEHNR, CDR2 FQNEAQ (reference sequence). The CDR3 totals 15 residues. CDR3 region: CASSLVGGTAGTQYF. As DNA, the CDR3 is TGTGCCAGCAGCTTAGTAGGAGGGACAGCTGGGACCCAGTACTTC.

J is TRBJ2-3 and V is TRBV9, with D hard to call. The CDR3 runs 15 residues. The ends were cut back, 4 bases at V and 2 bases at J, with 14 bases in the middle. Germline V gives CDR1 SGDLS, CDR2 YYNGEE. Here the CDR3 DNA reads TGTGCCAGCAGCCCGACCGTAATCCTCACAGATACGCAGTATTTT. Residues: CASSPTVILTDTQYF. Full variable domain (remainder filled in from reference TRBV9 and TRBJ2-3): DSGVTQTPKHLITATGQRVTLRCSPRSGDLSVYWYQQSLDQGLQFLIQYYNGEERAKGNILERFSAQQFPDLHSELNLSSLELGDSALYFCASSPTVILTDTQYFGPGTRLTVL.